The sequence of this T cell receptor (beta chain) was determined in a study of T cells in Graves' hyperthyroidism and ophthalmopathy. Regarding the study as a whole: Onset of ophthalmopathy came a median approximately 6 months after the model predicted it.

Pregnant or lactating patients were excluded, as were those with uncontrolled infection or other autoimmune disease. Diagnoses were established using clinical symptoms, serum thyroxine and TRAb, thyroid ultrasound and orbital computed tomography. This CDR3 spans 15 amino acids. Between the trimmed V and J ends, which lost 4 bases and 6 bases, there was a span of 20 bases. The germline gives CDR1 SQVTM, CDR2 ANQGSEA. TCR beta CDR3 region amplification was performed from RNA transcripts. The TCR CDR3 was amplified in a first-round RT-PCR using the HTBI primer set. TCRdb reprocessed the multiplex PCR reads with MiXCR, giving one entry per CDR3 protein. The table lists 800,000 or so distinct CDR3 sequences, 38% of them singletons, with 7% to 10% in the top ten. Worth noting for this clonotype: Its antigen is still unknown.

V gene TRBV29-1 combines with J gene TRBJ2-3; D perhaps matches TRBD1 (5 bases). Sequencing was carried out using blood. The source of this sequence is a young man with Graves' hyperthyroidism. The CDR3 loop reads CSVGSRGSSRDTQYF. The CDR3 DNA follows: TGCAGCGTTGGATCTAGGGGATCTAGTAGGGATACGCAGTATTTT.